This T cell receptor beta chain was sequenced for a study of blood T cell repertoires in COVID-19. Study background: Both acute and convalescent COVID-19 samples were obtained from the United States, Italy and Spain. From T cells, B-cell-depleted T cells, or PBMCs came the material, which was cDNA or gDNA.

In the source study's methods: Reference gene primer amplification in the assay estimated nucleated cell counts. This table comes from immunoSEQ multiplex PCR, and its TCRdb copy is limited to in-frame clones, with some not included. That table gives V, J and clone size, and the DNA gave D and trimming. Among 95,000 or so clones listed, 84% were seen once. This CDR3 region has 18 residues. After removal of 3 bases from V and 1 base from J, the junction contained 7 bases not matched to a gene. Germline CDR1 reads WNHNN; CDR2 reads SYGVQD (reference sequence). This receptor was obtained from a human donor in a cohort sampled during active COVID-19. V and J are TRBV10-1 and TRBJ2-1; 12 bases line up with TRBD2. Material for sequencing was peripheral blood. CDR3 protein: CASSEKLAGGGSYNEQFF. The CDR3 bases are TGCGCCAGCAGTGAAAAGCTAGCGGGAGGGGGGTCCTACAATGAGCAGTTCTTC.